This T cell receptor (beta chain) stems from a study of identical twins (dated by TCRdb to 2015 to 2016). Concerning the study at large: TCR alpha and beta repertoires from monozygotic twins, unrelated adults of various ages and cord blood were deep-sequenced to test whether fetal clonotypes persist. Replicate twin experiments were performed at different times using different library preparation protocols to rule out contamination.

V loses 4 bases, J loses 4 bases, and the germline ends lie 13 bases apart. CDR1 MGHRA and CDR2 YSYEKL are derived from the germline V gene. CDR3 length: 15 amino acids, cysteine to phenylalanine. Here the CDR3 DNA is all that survives: 45 bases in frame from base 1. The library was produced with 5' RACE. TCRdb shows the sequencer as Illumina HiSeq 2000. Template switching added a universal primer binding site, and the final cDNA carried a unique molecular identifier that allowed TCR cDNA molecules to be counted accurately. First-strand cDNA for TCR alpha and beta chains was synthesized from specific primers in the conserved constant-segment region. To control for contamination, each cDNA library was double barcoded with a SMART-Mk sample barcode plus Illumina barcodes. TruSeq adapter sequences along with Illumina sample barcodes were introduced in two successive PCR steps. The TCR alpha and beta cDNA libraries were sequenced on the Illumina HiSeq platform using custom primers. Per the authors' processing: Raw reads were processed with MiGEC to extract unique molecular identifiers, and MiXCR was used to determine CDR3 positions. For each individual, recombination models were inferred using an EM algorithm with the repgenHMM and IGoR tools. The tcR package in R was used for shared clonotype analysis, with sharing normalized by the product of cloneset sizes. To study raw recombination free of thymic and clonal selection effects, out-of-frame nonproductive sequences were analyzed. TCRdb cleaned the public reads at Q25 with fastp, built clones with MiXCR and kept in-frame beta chains. For every CDR3 protein sequence, its rows merge into one entry that carries the most common genes and DNA. TCRdb's processing, not the authors', yielded these V and J calls. Recorded for this sample are 430,000 or so distinct CDR3 sequences; approximately 25% of them occurred a single time. The ten largest clonotypes hold 2.9% of the sample.

Comment on this clonotype: The antigen this receptor binds is unknown. Base qualities are not provided; no much larger clone lies one nucleotide away.

Only healthy Caucasian donors were included. The twin cohort comprised three pairs of female monozygotic twins, all aged roughly 18 to 29 years. CD4+ and CD8+ T cell populations were isolated with positive isolation kits from Invitrogen. Overall results and qualifications from the work: Abundant cord blood beta clonotypes carried fewer insertions; young adult naive repertoires showed a weaker similar trend, while memory repertoires showed none. Out-of-frame TCR alpha sequences shared between twins showed an excess of low generation-probability sequences compared with coincidental sharing between unrelated individuals. Excess twin sharing in beta out-of-frame sequences was weaker because fewer shared sequences lowered the signal-to-noise ratio. Because the same donors could not be followed over many years, the conclusions depended on cross-sectional statistical analysis. Recombination models systematically underestimated out-of-frame TCR alpha sharing in monozygotic twins but agreed with sharing between unrelated individuals. Invariant T cells such as MAIT and iNKT could partly confound zero-insertion analyses, though diverse VJ usage argued against this for most clonotypes.

The data also belong to a second study, concerning T cells expressing NK-cell markers. As that second study puts it: Three sorted T-cell subsets (CD3+CD56+NKG2C+, CD3+CD56+NKG2C- and CD3+CD56-NKG2C+) from about 8 donors had their TCR beta-chain repertoires profiled. Among the eight sequenced donors, seven were HCMV-seropositive and one was HCMV-seronegative. In several experiments an anti-gammadeltaTCR antibody was added to restrict sorting to alphabetaTCR-expressing T cells. In six donors, the dominant CD3+CD56+NKG2C+ clonotypes were among the top 10 CD8+ clonotypes and accounted for roughly 1.0-8% of CD8+ T cells. Those dominant clonotypes were again the most abundant among CD3+CD56-NKG2C+ cells in a few donors, at roughly 25-60.1%. It remained unclear whether the expanded NKG2C-expressing T cell clones were specific for HCMV antigens. Randomly selected healthy volunteers, three men and five women, were used as the eight sequenced donors. To determine HCMV serostatus, a commercial ELISA kit was used to detect HCMV-specific IgG in serum. MIGEC was used to demultiplex reads and group reads by UMI, and MiTCR was used to assemble and quantify clonotypes. To remove erroneous sequences, TCR cDNA sequences were retained only when supported by two or more reads. The tcR package was used for downstream repertoire analysis, and clonotypes were matched across fractions by CDR3 nucleotide sequence plus V segment. VDJmatch was used to annotate antigen specificity against VDJdb, with one amino acid substitution in CDR3 permitted.

The sequence came from a woman between 18 and 29 years old in good health. The rearranged segments are TRBV4-1 and TRBJ1-4; the best D guess is TRBD1, with 5 bases matching. Sequencing was carried out using CD4+ T cells sorted from blood. In nucleotide form, the sequence is TGCGCCAGCAGCCCATATGGGGGTTATAATGAAAAACTGTTTTTT. Protein translation: CASSPYGGYNEKLFF.